These T cell receptor beta chains were read from a single sample in a study of patients and donors after allogeneic stem cell transplantation. TCRdb re-called the RT-PCR reads through MiXCR, storing one row per CDR3 protein. The profile covers about a million distinct CDR3 sequences, with more than 15% appearing a single time and roughly 6% taken by the ten largest. The sample was blood, either unsorted or a sorted T cell fraction (not recorded which). The receptors come from a human donor who was either an allogeneic HSCT recipient or a stem cell or donor lymphocyte infusion donor (not recorded which). It is not recorded whose cells these are; they may come from a transplant donor. CDR3s include the opening cysteine and the closing phenylalanine or tryptophan. The D gene is left open where the match is weak. Clone sizes are given selectively: once, few, many, or a class where the clone is expanded.

d_call: -
j_call: TRBJ2-2
v_call: TRBV6-2/TRBV6-3
clone_size: few
cdr3_aa: CASPTGNTGELFF
cdr3_nt: TGTGCCAGCCCAACAGGCAACACCGGGGAGCTGTTTTTT

d_call: -
j_call: TRBJ1-6
v_call: TRBV4-2
clone_size: -
cdr3_aa: CASSQGRTERNSPLHF
cdr3_nt: TGTGCCAGCAGCCAAGGGCGGACAGAGAGAAATTCACCCCTCCACTTT

d_call: -
j_call: TRBJ2-7
v_call: TRBV7-9
clone_size: few
cdr3_aa: CASSSWTQSYEQYF
cdr3_nt: TGTGCCAGCAGCTCCTGGACCCAGTCCTACGAGCAGTACTTC

d_call: -
j_call: TRBJ2-5
v_call: TRBV7-2
clone_size: -
cdr3_aa: CASSLRLDNLGRETQYF
cdr3_nt: TGTGCCAGCAGCCTCCGTCTGGACAACCTAGGAAGGGAGACCCAGTACTTC

d_call: TRBD2
j_call: TRBJ2-7
v_call: TRBV10-3
clone_size: -
cdr3_aa: CAISDPWTSGESYEQYF
cdr3_nt: TGTGCCATCAGTGACCCTTGGACTAGCGGGGAATCCTACGAGCAGTACTTC

d_call: TRBD1
j_call: TRBJ1-2
v_call: TRBV27
clone_size: -
cdr3_aa: CASRPGQVVYGYTF
cdr3_nt: TGTGCCAGCAGACCGGGACAGGTGGTGTATGGCTACACCTTC

d_call: -
j_call: TRBJ1-2
v_call: TRBV20-1
clone_size: few
cdr3_aa: CSATVANYGYTF
cdr3_nt: TGCAGTGCTACCGTAGCTAACTATGGCTACACCTTC

d_call: TRBD2
j_call: TRBJ2-1
v_call: TRBV4-2
clone_size: -
cdr3_aa: CASRRGGGMGEQFF
cdr3_nt: TGTGCCAGCAGGCGGGGGGGCGGTATGGGAGAGCAGTTCTTC

d_call: TRBD1
j_call: TRBJ2-7
v_call: TRBV10-3
clone_size: -
cdr3_aa: CAISVRDRVNEQYF
cdr3_nt: TGTGCCATCAGTGTCCGGGACAGGGTAAACGAGCAGTACTTC

d_call: -
j_call: TRBJ2-1
v_call: TRBV7-2
clone_size: many
cdr3_aa: CASSLSGAEQFF
cdr3_nt: TGTGCCAGCAGCTTATCAGGGGCCGAGCAGTTCTTC

d_call: TRBD1
j_call: TRBJ1-1
v_call: TRBV29-1
clone_size: -
cdr3_aa: CSVESGQGYTEAFF
cdr3_nt: TGCAGCGTTGAGTCGGGACAGGGATACACTGAAGCTTTCTTT

d_call: -
j_call: TRBJ2-1
v_call: TRBV12-3/TRBV12-4
clone_size: few
cdr3_aa: CASSDYYNEQFF
cdr3_nt: TGTGCCAGCAGTGATTACTACAATGAGCAGTTCTTC

d_call: -
j_call: TRBJ1-2
v_call: TRBV12-3/TRBV12-4
clone_size: few
cdr3_aa: CASSLWGLEGTNYGYTF
cdr3_nt: TGTGCCAGCAGTTTATGGGGTCTGGAGGGTACTAACTATGGCTACACCTTC

d_call: -
j_call: TRBJ1-2
v_call: TRBV29-1
clone_size: -
cdr3_aa: CSVESWGRAYDF
cdr3_nt: TGCAGCGTTGAAAGTTGGGGGAGGGCTTATGACTTC

d_call: -
j_call: TRBJ2-7
v_call: TRBV4-1
clone_size: -
cdr3_aa: CASSRLIATYEQYF
cdr3_nt: TGCGCCAGCAGCCGGTTGATAGCCACCTACGAGCAGTACTTC

d_call: -
j_call: TRBJ1-1
v_call: TRBV7-9
clone_size: few
cdr3_aa: CASSLRQGLTEAFF
cdr3_nt: TGTGCCAGCAGCCTCCGTCAGGGTTTGACTGAAGCTTTCTTT

d_call: -
j_call: TRBJ2-1
v_call: TRBV20-1
clone_size: -
cdr3_aa: CSARDQGYNEQFF
cdr3_nt: TGCAGTGCTAGAGATCAGGGATACAATGAGCAGTTCTTC

d_call: -
j_call: TRBJ2-7
v_call: TRBV21-1
clone_size: -
cdr3_aa: CAGSKDAHSYEQYF
cdr3_nt: TGTGCCGGTTCGAAGGACGCACACTCCTACGAGCAGTACTTC

d_call: TRBD1
j_call: TRBJ1-5
v_call: TRBV20-1
clone_size: -
cdr3_aa: CSARPQGSNQPQHF
cdr3_nt: TGCAGTGCTAGACCACAGGGGAGCAATCAGCCCCAGCATTTT

d_call: TRBD1
j_call: TRBJ2-4
v_call: TRBV11-1
clone_size: few
cdr3_aa: CASSAHPGTGGTVGKNIQYF
cdr3_nt: TGTGCCAGCAGCGCCCACCCCGGGACAGGGGGGACTGTAGGCAAAAACATTCAGTACTTC